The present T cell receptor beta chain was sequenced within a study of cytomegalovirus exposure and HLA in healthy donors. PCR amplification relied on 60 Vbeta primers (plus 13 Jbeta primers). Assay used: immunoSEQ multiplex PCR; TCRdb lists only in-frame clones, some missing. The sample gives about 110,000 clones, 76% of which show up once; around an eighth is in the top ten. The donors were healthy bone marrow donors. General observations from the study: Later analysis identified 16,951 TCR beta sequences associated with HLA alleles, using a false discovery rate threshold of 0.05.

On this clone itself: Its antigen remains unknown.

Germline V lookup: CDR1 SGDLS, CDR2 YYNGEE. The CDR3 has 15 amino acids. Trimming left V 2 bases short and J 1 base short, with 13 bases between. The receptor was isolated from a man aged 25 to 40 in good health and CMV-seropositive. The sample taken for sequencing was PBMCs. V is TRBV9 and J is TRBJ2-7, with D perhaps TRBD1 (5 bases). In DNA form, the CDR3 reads TGTGCCAGCAGCGTGGGGCCGGTTGGGTCCTACGAGCAGTACTTC. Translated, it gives CASSVGPVGSYEQYF.